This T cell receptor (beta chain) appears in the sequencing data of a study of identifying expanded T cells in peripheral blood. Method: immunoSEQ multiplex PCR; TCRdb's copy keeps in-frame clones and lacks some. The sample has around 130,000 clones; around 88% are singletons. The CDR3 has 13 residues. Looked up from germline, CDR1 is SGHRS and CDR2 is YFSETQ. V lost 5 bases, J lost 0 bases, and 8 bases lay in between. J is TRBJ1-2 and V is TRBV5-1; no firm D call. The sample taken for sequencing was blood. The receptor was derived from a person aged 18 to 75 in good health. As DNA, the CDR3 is TGCGCCAGCAGGAACAGCACTAACTATGGCTACACCTTC. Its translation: CASRNSTNYGYTF.